The T cell receptor beta chain under discussion was sequenced for a study of blood T cell repertoires in COVID-19. This CDR3 has 15 amino acids. The germline V gene has CDR1 MNHEY and CDR2 SVGAGI. Trimming left V 1 base short and J 4 bases short, with 13 bases between. Data came from immunoSEQ multiplex PCR; TCRdb stores just in-frame clones and leaves some out. The top ten clones hold over 0.85% of a sample with hundreds of thousands of clones, 75% to 90% of them seen once. The chain employs TRBV6-5 and TRBJ1-1; the D gene is possibly TRBD1 (6 bases). This receptor was identified in a middle-aged man who had been exposed to COVID-19. What was sequenced was PBMCs or T cells enriched from blood (not recorded which). Written as DNA, the CDR3 is TGTGCCAGCAGTTACTTGTACAGGGTGGGCACTGAAGCTTTCTTT. Its translation: CASSYLYRVGTEAFF.